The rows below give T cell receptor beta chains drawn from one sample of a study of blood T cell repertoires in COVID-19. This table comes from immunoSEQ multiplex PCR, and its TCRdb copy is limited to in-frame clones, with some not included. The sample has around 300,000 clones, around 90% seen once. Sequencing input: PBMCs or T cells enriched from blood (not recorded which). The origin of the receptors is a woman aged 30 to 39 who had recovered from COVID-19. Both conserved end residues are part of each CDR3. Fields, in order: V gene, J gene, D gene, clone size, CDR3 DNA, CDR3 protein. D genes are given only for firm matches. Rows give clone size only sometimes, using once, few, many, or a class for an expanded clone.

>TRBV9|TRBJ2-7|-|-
TGTGCCAGCAGCGACAGGGACTACGAGCAGTACTTC
CASSDRDYEQYF
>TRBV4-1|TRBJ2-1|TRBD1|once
TGCGCCAGCAGCCATGGACAGGGGGCTTACAATGAGCAGTTCTTC
CASSHGQGAYNEQFF
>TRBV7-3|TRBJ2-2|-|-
TGTGCCAGCAGCTTAGCCGGGACCCAGGGGGGCACCGGGGAGCTGTTTTTT
CASSLAGTQGGTGELFF
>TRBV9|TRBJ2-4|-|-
TGTGCCAGCAGCCCCCGGGGGGACACACTAGCCAAAAACATTCAGTACTTC
CASSPRGDTLAKNIQYF
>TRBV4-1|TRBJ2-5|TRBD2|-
TGCGCCAGCAAACTTAATCGGGTCCTAGCGGGAGGACAAGAGACCCAGTACTTC
CASKLNRVLAGGQETQYF
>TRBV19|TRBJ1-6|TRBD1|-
TGTGCCAGTAGTATCCGGGACAGTAATTCACCCCTCCACTTT
CASSIRDSNSPLHF
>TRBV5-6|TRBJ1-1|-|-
TGTGCCAGCAGCAATGGCGGGGAATTAGTTGAAGCTTTCTTT
CASSNGGELVEAFF
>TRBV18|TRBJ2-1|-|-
TGTGCCAGCTCACCACCGGGATCCAGGGGCAATGAGCAGTTCTTC
CASSPPGSRGNEQFF
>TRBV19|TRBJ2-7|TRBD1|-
TGTGCCAGTAGTCCGGGACAGCCCTACGAGCAGTACTTC
CASSPGQPYEQYF
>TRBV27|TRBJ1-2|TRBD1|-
TGTGCCAGCAGTTTCGGGCAGGGGGCGCGTGGCTACACCTTC
CASSFGQGARGYTF
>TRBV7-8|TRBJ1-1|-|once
TGTGCCAGCAGCTTAGCGACCAGACAGGTTCAGACTGAAGCTTTCTTT
CASSLATRQVQTEAFF
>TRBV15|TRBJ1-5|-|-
TGTGCCACCAGCAGAGAGACAGGTAGCAATCAGCCCCAGCATTTT
CATSRETGSNQPQHF
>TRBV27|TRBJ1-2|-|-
TGTGCCAGCAAGGCGGGGGGAAGGGTCTACACCTTC
CASKAGGRVYTF
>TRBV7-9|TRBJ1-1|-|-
TGTGCCAGCAGCTTAGAAGGGGCAAATGAAGCTTTCTTT
CASSLEGANEAFF
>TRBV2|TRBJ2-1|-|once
TGTGCCAGCCGACTCTCCTCCTACAATGAGCAGTTCTTC
CASRLSSYNEQFF
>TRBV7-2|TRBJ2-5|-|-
TGTGCCAGCAGCTTTATGGGAGGAGAGACCCAGTACTTC
CASSFMGGETQYF
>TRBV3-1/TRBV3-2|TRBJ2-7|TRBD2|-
TGTGCCAGCAGCCCCGTACTAGCGGGAGGGAGCCACGAGCAGTACTTC
CASSPVLAGGSHEQYF
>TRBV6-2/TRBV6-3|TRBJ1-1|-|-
TGTGCCAGCAGTTACCGAGAATCGAACACTGAAGCTTTCTTT
CASSYRESNTEAFF
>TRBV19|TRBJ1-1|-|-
TGTGCCAGTAGTATAGACCCGGCAGGGCCAACTAACACTGAAGCTTTCTTT
CASSIDPAGPTNTEAFF
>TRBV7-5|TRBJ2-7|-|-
TGTGCCAGAAGCTTAGCTTTGCGGGTTATCTCCTACGAGCAGTACTTC
CARSLALRVISYEQYF
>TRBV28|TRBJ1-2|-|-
TGTGCCAGCAGGGTAATGACAGATGGCTACACCTTC
CASRVMTDGYTF
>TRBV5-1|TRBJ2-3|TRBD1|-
TGCGCCAGCAGCCGCCGGGACAGGGCCATAGGGGATACGCAGTATTTT
CASSRRDRAIGDTQYF
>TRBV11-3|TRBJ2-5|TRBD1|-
TGTGCCAGCAGCTTAGGACAGGGGGTTAGCCAAGAGACCCAGTACTTC
CASSLGQGVSQETQYF
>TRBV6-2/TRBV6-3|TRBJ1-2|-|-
TGTGCCAGCAGCCATGGACAGCTCCCCCACTATGGCTACACCTTC
CASSHGQLPHYGYTF
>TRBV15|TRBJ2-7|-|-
TGTGCCACCAGCAGAGATCTCGAGGGTAGAAGCGAGCAGTACTTC
CATSRDLEGRSEQYF
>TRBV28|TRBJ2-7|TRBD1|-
TGTGCCAGCAGACTAGCCCACCCGGGACAGGGGGCCCTCGAGCAGTACTTC
CASRLAHPGQGALEQYF
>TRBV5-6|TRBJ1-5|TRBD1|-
TGTGCCAGCAGCCCAGGGACAGGGGTAGAGCCCCAGCATTTT
CASSPGTGVEPQHF
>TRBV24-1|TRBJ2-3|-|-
TGTGCCACCAGTGATGAAGGGGCGAGCACAGATACGCAGTATTTT
CATSDEGASTDTQYF
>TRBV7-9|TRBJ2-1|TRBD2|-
TGTGCCAGCAGCTTAGGGCGGGAGGGTGATGAGCAGTTCTTC
CASSLGREGDEQFF
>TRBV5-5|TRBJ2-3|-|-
TGTGCCAGCAGGACTAGTCTTACAGATACGCAGTATTTT
CASRTSLTDTQYF
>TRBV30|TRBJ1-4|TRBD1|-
TGTGCCTGGACCTTACCGGGGACAGGGGGGGAAAAACTGTTTTTT
CAWTLPGTGGEKLFF
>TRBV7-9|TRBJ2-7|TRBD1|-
TGTGCCAGCAGCCCCCGGGACAGCTCCTACGAGCAGTACTTC
CASSPRDSSYEQYF
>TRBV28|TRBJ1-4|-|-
TGTGCCAGCAGTCCCCCTTATAGTTATAATGAAAAACTGTTTTTT
CASSPPYSYNEKLFF
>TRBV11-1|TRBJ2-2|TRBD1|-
TGTGCCAGCAGCCCTCGGACAGGGGGACACGGGGAGCTGTTTTTT
CASSPRTGGHGELFF
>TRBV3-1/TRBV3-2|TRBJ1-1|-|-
TGTGCCAGCAGCCAGGGGGGGAACACTGAAGCTTTCTTT
CASSQGGNTEAFF
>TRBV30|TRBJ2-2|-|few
TGTGCCTGGAGTGACCTAGGCGAATCCTCCGGGGAGCTGTTTTTT
CAWSDLGESSGELFF
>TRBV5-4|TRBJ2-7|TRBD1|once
TGTGCCAGCAGCTTGGGTGTGACAGGGGGAAACGAGCAGTACTTC
CASSLGVTGGNEQYF
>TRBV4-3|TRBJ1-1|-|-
TGCGCCAGCAGCCTATCGATCTCTTCGGAGAGTCACAAGAACACTGAAGCTTTCTTT
CASSLSISSESHKNTEAFF
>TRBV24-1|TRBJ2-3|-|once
TGTGCCACCAGTTCAAGCTTAGATACGCAGTATTTT
CATSSSLDTQYF
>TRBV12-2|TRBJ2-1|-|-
TGTGCAAGTCGCTCAACTAGCGGGGCATACAATGAGCAGTTCTTC
CASRSTSGAYNEQFF
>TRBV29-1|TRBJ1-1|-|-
TGCACCGGAGGGTACAAGTATGAAGCTTTCTTT
CTGGYKYEAFF
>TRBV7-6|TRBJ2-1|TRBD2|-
TGTGCCAGCAGCTTAGCGTCCGGCGGGAGGGTCTACAATGAGCAGTTCTTC
CASSLASGGRVYNEQFF
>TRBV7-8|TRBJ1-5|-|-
TGTGCCAGCAGGCCGGGGGGGTTGTTTCAGCCCCAGCATTTT
CASRPGGLFQPQHF
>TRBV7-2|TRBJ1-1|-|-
TGTGCCAGCAGCTTAGCACAGTATCTTGAAGCTTTCTTT
CASSLAQYLEAFF
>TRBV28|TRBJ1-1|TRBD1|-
TGTGCCACCAAGACAGGGACTAACACTGAAGCTTTCTTT
CATKTGTNTEAFF
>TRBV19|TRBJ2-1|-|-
TGTGCCAGTATCCCCTCAGGCTCACCTAACAATGAGCAGTTCTTC
CASIPSGSPNNEQFF
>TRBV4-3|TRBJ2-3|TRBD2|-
TGCGCCAGCAGCCAGACTACTAGCGGAGGCTTCACAGATACGCAGTATTTT
CASSQTTSGGFTDTQYF
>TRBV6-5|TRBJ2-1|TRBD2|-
TGTGCCAGCAGGAACGCGGGAGGGCCTCCGAGTGAGCAGTTCTTC
CASRNAGGPPSEQFF
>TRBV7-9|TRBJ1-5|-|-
TGTGCCAGCAGCTTAAGTCCAGATCAGCCCCAGCATTTT
CASSLSPDQPQHF
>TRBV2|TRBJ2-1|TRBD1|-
TGTGCCAGCAGTGGGGACAGGGGGAGGAATGAGCAGTTCTTC
CASSGDRGRNEQFF
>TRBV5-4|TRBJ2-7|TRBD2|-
TGTGCCAGCAGCCGTGGGACTAGCGGGACTACCTACGAGCAGTACTTC
CASSRGTSGTTYEQYF
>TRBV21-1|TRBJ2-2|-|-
TGTGCCAGCAGCAGACCGGGACAGGGGGTTGAGGCGGACACCGGGGAGCTGTTTTTT
CASSRPGQGVEADTGELFF
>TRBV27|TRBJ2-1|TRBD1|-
TGTGCCAGCAGTTCCCTCCAGGGGGCAGATAATGAGCAGTTCTTC
CASSSLQGADNEQFF
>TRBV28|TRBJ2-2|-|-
TGTGCCAGCAGTTTACTCTCGCTAGCCCCGAACACCGGGGAGCTGTTTTTT
CASSLLSLAPNTGELFF
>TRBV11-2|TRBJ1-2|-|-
TGTGCCAGCAGCTCGGAGGGGCGGTATGGCTACACCTTC
CASSSEGRYGYTF